What follows describes a single T cell receptor beta chain. The record originates from a study of blood T cell repertoires in COVID-19. Germline loops: CDR1 SGHTS, CDR2 YDEGEE. V gave up 2 bases and J gave up 3 bases, with 12 bases separating them. CDR3 size: 15 residues. Original methodology: Using reference gene primer amplification, nucleated cell counts were estimated. Some clones are missing from TCRdb's copy, which holds only in-frame ones; the method was immunoSEQ multiplex PCR. That table gives V, J and clone size, and the DNA gave D and trimming. The sample has 200,000 to 250,000 clones; 84% are singletons.

Input material: peripheral blood. The chain recombines TRBV5-8 with TRBJ1-5; D uncertain. The clonotype originates from a man aged 50 to 59 with acute or convalescent COVID-19. The CDR3 sequence: CASSFRQALNQPQHF. In nucleotides, the CDR3 is TGTGCCAGCAGCTTTCGCCAGGCTCTCAATCAGCCCCAGCATTTT.